The TCR beta chain described here comes from a study of cytomegalovirus exposure and HLA in healthy donors (dated 2017 in TCRdb). For the study in its entirety: In an earlier analysis of roughly 590 of the donors, about 260 Gb of sequence data and 100 million or so unique TCR beta sequences from about 180 million T cells were reported. An early release that covered roughly 600 HLA-typed donors contained approximately 300 gigabases of sequencing data and about 93 million unique TCR sequences. The genetic ancestry cluster associated with self-reported Caucasian donors included approximately 85% of the roughly 390 genotyped donors. The aim of the study was to test whether cataloging public T cell receptors could identify signatures of past pathogen exposure. Using immunosequencing, the study profiled T cell repertoires from 666 subjects and related those repertoires to cytomegalovirus serostatus. In addition to the first cohort of 666 subjects, a separate validation cohort of under 150 different subjects was used. The study combined high-throughput TCR immunosequencing, statistical association of individual TCRs with disease status, and machine learning to predict cytomegalovirus infection status. In a later analysis, previously published TCR beta repertoires from several hundred donors were re-analyzed and high-resolution HLA genotyping was added so that TCR occurrence patterns could be studied. Rather than drawing on any new phenotypic data, the later analysis identified candidate immune exposures from TCR beta sequences and the way those sequences occurred across donors. An earlier analysis of 500 to 750 of the donors applied high-throughput TCR beta sequencing to assess whether each TCR beta V gene segment acted as functional or pseudogenic. Alongside the repertoire data, information on donor age, sex, ethnicity and CMV serostatus was compiled. In a later genetic analysis, genome-wide SNP genotypes for about three fifths of the roughly 670 donors were used, and that subset was treated as a discovery cohort. Every discovery cohort repertoire had been produced on one sequencing platform. HLA typing included class I and class II loci at four-digit resolution. Typing coverage varied by locus: roughly 620-630 donors for A, B, C, DRB1 and DQB1; about 520 for DQA1; about 570 for DPA1; approximately 450 for DPB1. Because of strong linkage in the cohort, roughly 5 DR-DQ haplotypes were treated as single units for association and clustering. Among 398 genotyped donors of the cohort, an average of about 240,000 unique TCR beta nucleotide sequences were sequenced per donor, around 20% of them non-productive. On the study overall, not on this receptor specifically: Most TCR sequences were seen in very few donors, while some public TCRs were found in many individuals. A further reported finding was that TCR beta sequences accurately predicted the HLA-A and HLA-B alleles for most subjects in the first cohort. An earlier analysis of some 590 of the donors showed that most TCR beta V segments appeared in productive rearrangements either about 87% or about 30% of the time, which broadly matched IMGT annotations. According to a later analysis, TCR association rates differed among HLA loci, with DRB1 alleles showing the most associated TCRs and HLA-C alleles showing the fewest. A later analysis associated 16,951 TCR beta sequences with specific HLA alleles at a false discovery rate of 0.05. Compared with the approximately 670-donor mean, donors in an Asian-associated ancestry cluster had fewer N-insertions in productive TCRs, according to a later genetic analysis. Correlated functional status among segregating V segments might be attributable to linkage disequilibrium, but an unknown experimental factor could not be ruled out. A cluster of highly shared sequence variants was judged likely to represent a technical artifact of the sequencing pipeline. In a later analysis, most CMV-associated TCR beta chains were found to appear HLA-restricted, with HLA associations seemingly driven largely by CMV exposure. The authors suggested that the approach could potentially be generalized to other disease states and immunological phenotypes. The study listed approximately 150 TCR beta chains as associated with cytomegalovirus. Several of the top co-occurrence clusters appeared to be linked to parvovirus B19, influenza, CMV and Epstein-Barr virus, according to a later analysis. Because HLA typing was missing for some donors at each locus, association tests included only the typed subset. Compared with equally common non-associated chains, HLA-associated TCR beta chains in a later analysis were more clonally expanded and had lower generation probabilities. When HLA alleles, especially DR and DQ, strongly co-occurred, TCR associations were difficult to assign to individual alleles. The 87-base-pair reads could not distinguish some IMGT-functional V segments, including TRBV6-2 and TRBV6-3, so those segments were excluded. A later genetic analysis associated a missense DCLRE1C variant with V-gene and J-gene trimming of TCR beta chains, and an independent cohort replicated the association. Immune exposure information for the cohort was limited to CMV serostatus. Approximately 18 rarely observed V segments, including chromosome 9 orphons, were excluded from the earlier analysis of a few hundred of the donors because counts were too low. The cohort was sequenced for TCR beta chains only, and without alpha or paired-chain data the features that could be detected were limited. Presence/absence analyses assumed roughly uniform sequencing depth across donors, an assumption that may not hold. The classifier was reported to diagnose cytomegalovirus status with high specificity and sensitivity in both the original cohort and the validation cohort. Three of the identified cytomegalovirus-associated TCR beta chains were confirmed in vitro to be specific for cytomegalovirus antigens.

The cohort was made up of 666 healthy bone marrow donors. Cohort members were all nominally healthy when sampled, although unrecorded immune exposures were likely present. The donor was CMV seronegative and was included in the group of 352 seronegative cohort members. Each donor provided a peripheral blood sample, and peripheral blood mononuclear cells were used for TCR beta sequencing. The Qiagen DNeasy Blood Extraction Kit was used to extract genomic DNA from the blood cell samples. Reading the germline V gene gives CDR1 MNHNS and CDR2 SASEGT. V lost 1 base and J lost 7 bases; the stretch between them is 14 bases long. Reading from cysteine to phenylalanine, the CDR3 counts 16 amino acids. The CDR3 DNA has 48 bases and is translated from base 1. The method was the immunoSEQ multiplex PCR assay. For the multiplex PCR, a mixture combining 60 forward primers for TCR Vbeta segments and 13 reverse primers for TCR Jbeta segments was used. The CDR3 region of rearranged TCR beta genes was amplified from genomic DNA with a multiplex PCR assay. On the Illumina HiSeq System, the amplified TCR beta libraries were sequenced as 87-base-pair reads. Per the source publication's procedure: A later analysis tallied roughly 80 million unique TCR beta chains across the roughly 610 repertoires, and 10 million to 11 million of those chains were shared by two or more donors. Raw reads were error-corrected and collapsed into unique sequences with a nearest-neighbor algorithm that merged closely related sequences to remove PCR and sequencing errors. Alignment of CDR3 sequences to IMGT reference sequences was used to assign V, D and J gene segments. Each retained sequence needed at least a six-nucleotide match to both a V gene segment and a J gene segment. Rearrangements were classified as productive when the CDR3 lacked stop codons and remained in frame with V and J, and all other rearrangements were classified as non-productive. Following IMGT convention, CDR3 was defined as the stretch from the second conserved V-encoded cysteine to the conserved J-encoded phenylalanine. In an earlier analysis of around 640 of the donors, sequences lacking an unambiguous match to a single V gene segment were excluded. An earlier analysis of 587 of the donors classified V segments as functional when productive rearrangements were above 56.7% and as segregating when the standard deviation between donors was above 5%. A statistical classification framework was developed to diagnose cytomegalovirus status using the catalog of TCR beta chain sequences. A later analysis assigned V and J genes by comparing TCR nucleotide sequences with IMGT/GENE-DB human TR gene sequences. A later analysis assigned CDR3 sequences and most-parsimonious VDJ recombination scenarios with the TCRdist pipeline. In a later analysis, each TCR beta chain was defined by its CDR3 amino acid sequence together with its V-gene family, and reads without a unique V-gene family were excluded. In a later analysis, several hundred highly shared, low-generation-probability nucleotide sequences were removed to address suspected cross-contamination and a sequencing artifact. In a later analysis, a clonal expansion index was calculated for each public chain from normalized within-repertoire ranks of inferred template counts. A later analysis computed generation probabilities with a VDJ recombination model fitted to out-of-frame rearrangements, and checked the results against IGoR. In a later analysis, TCR-TCR, TCR-HLA and TCR-CMV co-occurrence was scored with hypergeometric tests, and a repertoire-size bias correction was applied to TCR pairs. False discovery rates were estimated in a later analysis by permuting HLA or CMV assignments 20 times. In a later analysis, co-occurring TCRs were grouped using DBSCAN, and TCRdist sequence similarity was added for clustering within HLA-allele-positive subsets. Repertoires with fewer than 30,000 or more than 120,000 public chains, plus five repertoires with anomalous nucleotide sharing, were excluded from co-occurrence clustering. The table was pulled from immuneACCESS by TCRdb, which kept in-frame rearrangements only. Such tables lose some clones; where checked, under half of the loss comes from unresolved V genes, and the rest has no known cause. That table furnishes V, J and clone size, whereas the DNA furnished D and trimming. This sample gives about 120,000 clones in total; less than 85% of them show up just once. The top ten constitute 0.95% to 1.5% of the sample.

This clone is categorized as large (0.1 to 1%). The target of this receptor is not known. No per-base quality is available; no much larger clone lies one base away. The sample taken for sequencing was PBMCs. The TCR comes from a female donor in good health and CMV-seronegative. The sequence is built from TRBV6-1 and TRBJ1-6; possibly the D gene is TRBD1, per 6 matching bases. The CDR3: CASSEDQGRGNSPLHF. The DNA is as follows: TGTGCCAGCAGTGAAGATCAGGGGAGAGGGAATTCACCCCTCCACTTT.